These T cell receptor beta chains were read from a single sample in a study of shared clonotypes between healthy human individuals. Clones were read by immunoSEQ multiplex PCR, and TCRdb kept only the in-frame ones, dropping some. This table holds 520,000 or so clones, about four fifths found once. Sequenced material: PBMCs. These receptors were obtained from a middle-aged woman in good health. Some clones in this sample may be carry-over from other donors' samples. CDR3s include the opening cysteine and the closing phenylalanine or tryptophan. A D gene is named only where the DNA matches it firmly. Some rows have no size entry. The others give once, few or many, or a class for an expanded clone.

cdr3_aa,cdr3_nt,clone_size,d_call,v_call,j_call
CASRDRASYNEQFF,TGTGCCAGCAGGGACAGGGCCTCCTACAATGAGCAGTTCTTC,NA,TRBD1,TRBV28,TRBJ2-1
CASSQDFRTGELFF,TGTGCCAGCAGCCAAGATTTCCGAACCGGGGAGCTGTTTTTT,NA,NA,TRBV4-2,TRBJ2-2
CASSASGGPYNEQFF,TGTGCCAGCAGCGCTAGCGGGGGCCCCTACAATGAGCAGTTCTTC,NA,TRBD2,TRBV9,TRBJ2-1
CASSTLGGQPQHF,TGTGCCAGTAGTACGCTTGGTGGTCAGCCCCAGCATTTT,NA,NA,TRBV19,TRBJ1-5
CASSRTSEVGTQYF,TGTGCCAGCAGTCGGACTAGCGAGGTTGGGACCCAGTACTTC,NA,TRBD2,TRBV6-4,TRBJ2-5
CASSYSWGSETQYF,TGTGCCAGCAGTTACTCTTGGGGTTCAGAGACCCAGTACTTC,NA,NA,TRBV6-5,TRBJ2-5
CASRRDRGNEKLFF,TGTGCCAGCAGAAGGGACAGGGGAAATGAAAAACTGTTTTTT,few,TRBD1,TRBV6-1,TRBJ1-4
CASSRGQGASYNSPLHF,TGTGCCAGCAGCAGGGGACAGGGGGCTTCCTATAATTCACCCCTCCACTTT,NA,TRBD1,TRBV5-4,TRBJ1-6
CASSERRDRLEYNEQFF,TGTGCCAGCAGCGAACGAAGGGACAGACTAGAATACAATGAGCAGTTCTTC,NA,NA,TRBV7-9,TRBJ2-1
CSVKQGVNEQFF,TGCAGCGTTAAACAGGGGGTCAATGAGCAGTTCTTC,NA,TRBD1,TRBV29-1,TRBJ2-1
CASSLAIETQYF,TGTGCCAGCAGCTTAGCGATCGAGACCCAGTACTTC,few,NA,TRBV7-8,TRBJ2-5
CASSLGDSLYNEQFF,TGTGCCAGCAGCTTAGGGGACTCCCTCTACAATGAGCAGTTCTTC,few,NA,TRBV11-2,TRBJ2-1
CASSPSGGYGYTF,TGTGCCAGCAGTCCCTCCGGGGGGTATGGCTACACCTTC,NA,NA,TRBV28,TRBJ1-2
CASSLTAGTHVNEQYF,TGTGCCAGCAGCTTAACCGCCGGGACCCACGTCAACGAGCAGTACTTC,NA,NA,TRBV13,TRBJ2-7
CASRPPPGTSGRNEQFF,TGTGCCAGCAGGCCTCCTCCCGGGACTAGCGGGAGGAATGAGCAGTTCTTC,NA,TRBD2,TRBV28,TRBJ2-1
CASSPTGAADTQYF,TGTGCCAGCAGCCCAACAGGGGCAGCAGATACGCAGTATTTT,NA,TRBD1,TRBV9,TRBJ2-3
CASSIRLAGGSGELFF,TGTGCCAGTAGTATTAGGCTAGCGGGAGGTTCCGGGGAGCTGTTTTTT,NA,TRBD2,TRBV19,TRBJ2-2
CASSVGSSGSNYEQYF,TGTGCCAGCAGCGTAGGGTCTAGCGGGAGTAACTACGAGCAGTACTTC,once,TRBD2,TRBV9,TRBJ2-7
CATSRSWGTGELFF,TGTGCCACCAGCAGATCCTGGGGAACCGGGGAGCTGTTTTTT,NA,NA,TRBV15,TRBJ2-2
CASKPDLGWEQYF,TGTGCCAGCAAACCCGACCTGGGATGGGAGCAGTACTTC,NA,NA,TRBV19,TRBJ2-7
CASSTGTGVGAFF,TGCGCCAGCAGCACTGGGACAGGGGTTGGGGCTTTCTTT,NA,TRBD1,TRBV5-1,TRBJ1-1
CASSVSGTNTGELFF,TGTGCCAGCAGCGTTAGCGGGACGAACACCGGGGAGCTGTTTTTT,NA,TRBD2,TRBV5-6,TRBJ2-2
CASSLDRLPNTGELFF,TGTGCCAGCAGCTTAGATCGGCTACCGAACACCGGGGAGCTGTTTTTT,once,NA,TRBV11-2,TRBJ2-2
CASSPTATGNNEQFF,TGCGCCAGCAGCCCCACAGCGACAGGGAACAATGAGCAGTTCTTC,NA,TRBD1,TRBV5-1,TRBJ2-1
CASSLAGTGNLYGYTF,TGTGCCAGCAGCTTAGCCGGGACAGGGAACCTCTATGGCTACACCTTC,NA,TRBD1,TRBV7-9,TRBJ1-2
CASSPFFQGNNEKLFF,TGTGCCAGCTCACCATTTTTCCAGGGCAATAATGAAAAACTGTTTTTT,NA,NA,TRBV18,TRBJ1-4
CASSREFRGQFF,TGTGCCAGCAGCCGAGAATTCCGGGGCCAGTTCTTC,NA,NA,TRBV7-9,TRBJ2-1
CATSIWDINTGELFF,TGTGCCACCTCGATTTGGGATATTAACACCGGGGAGCTGTTTTTT,NA,NA,TRBV11-2,TRBJ2-2
CASTPNQGYGYTF,TGTGCCAGCACCCCGAACCAGGGGTATGGCTACACCTTC,NA,NA,TRBV6-1,TRBJ1-2
CAWRGRLDQPQHF,TGTGCCTGGAGGGGACGTCTAGATCAGCCCCAGCATTTT,once,NA,TRBV30,TRBJ1-5
CASSQLLIPYEQYF,TGTGCCAGCAGTCAACTCCTTATACCCTACGAGCAGTACTTC,NA,NA,TRBV6-1,TRBJ2-7
CASSKDAAGAEEQYF,TGTGCCAGCAGCAAAGACGCAGCGGGAGCGGAAGAGCAGTACTTC,medium-sized,NA,TRBV21-1,TRBJ2-7
CAWRGVSSYNEQFF,TGTGCCTGGAGGGGGGTTAGCTCCTACAATGAGCAGTTCTTC,NA,NA,TRBV30,TRBJ2-1
CASSEPPPGGQTGELFF,TGTGCCAGCAGTGAACCTCCCCCGGGAGGCCAGACCGGGGAGCTGTTTTTT,NA,TRBD2,TRBV6-1,TRBJ2-2
CSVGGGQVAETQYF,TGCAGCGTTGGGGGCGGGCAGGTCGCGGAGACCCAGTACTTC,medium-sized,NA,TRBV29-1,TRBJ2-5
CASSPTGKAYEQYF,TGTGCCAGCAGTCCGACGGGGAAAGCCTACGAGCAGTACTTC,NA,NA,TRBV25-1,TRBJ2-7
CAWSPRTLNNEKLFF,TGTGCCTGGAGTCCAAGGACGTTAAACAATGAAAAACTGTTTTTT,NA,NA,TRBV30,TRBJ1-4
CAISESGAGGGETQYF,TGTGCCATCAGTGAGTCGGGGGCGGGAGGCGGAGAGACCCAGTACTTC,NA,TRBD2,TRBV10-3,TRBJ2-5
CASSPVAGDYNEQFF,TGTGCCAGCTCACCGGTAGCGGGAGACTACAATGAGCAGTTCTTC,NA,TRBD2,TRBV18,TRBJ2-1
CASSSPRGGDYGYTF,TGTGCCAGCAGTTCCCCCCGGGGAGGGGACTATGGCTACACCTTC,few,NA,TRBV27,TRBJ1-2
CASKPLDRNYGYTF,TGTGCCAGCAAACCCCTTGACAGGAACTATGGCTACACCTTC,NA,NA,TRBV28,TRBJ1-2
CASRGLLGTEAFF,TGTGCCAGCAGGGGACTTCTTGGGACTGAAGCTTTCTTT,few,NA,TRBV2,TRBJ1-1
CASSRGIEGTEAFF,TGTGCCAGTAGTAGAGGGATTGAGGGGACTGAAGCTTTCTTT,NA,NA,TRBV19,TRBJ1-1
CASSYMSGEQYF,TGTGCCAGCAGCTACATGAGCGGCGAGCAGTACTTC,NA,NA,TRBV28,TRBJ2-7
CASSPWGGRGNEQFF,TGTGCCAGCAGTCCCTGGGGGGGGCGCGGCAATGAGCAGTTCTTC,few,NA,TRBV28,TRBJ2-1
CASSPDRGVGETQYF,TGTGCCAGCAGCCCGGACAGGGGTGTTGGAGAGACCCAGTACTTC,NA,TRBD1,TRBV14,TRBJ2-5
CASSYVGQGDTEAFF,TGTGCCAGCAGTTACGTGGGACAGGGGGACACTGAAGCTTTCTTT,NA,TRBD1,TRBV6-5,TRBJ1-1
CASSQGVDRAYEQYF,TGCGCCAGCAGTCAGGGGGTGGACCGAGCCTACGAGCAGTACTTC,few,NA,TRBV23-1,TRBJ2-7
CASSLDSGSFGELFF,TGCGCCAGCAGTTTAGATAGCGGGAGTTTCGGGGAGCTGTTTTTT,NA,TRBD2,TRBV10-2,TRBJ2-2
CASSLGPSAGETQYF,TGTGCTAGCAGTCTAGGACCGTCCGCCGGGGAGACCCAGTACTTC,NA,NA,TRBV7-7,TRBJ2-5
CASTQGDNEQFF,TGTGCCAGCACCCAGGGGGACAATGAGCAGTTCTTC,NA,TRBD1,TRBV6-5,TRBJ2-1
CASRFLSGSNQPQHF,TGTGCCAGCAGATTCCTTTCGGGGTCCAATCAGCCCCAGCATTTT,NA,NA,TRBV6-6,TRBJ1-5
CASSGSRQGLNTEAFF,TGTGCCAGCAGTGGCTCCAGACAGGGCCTGAACACTGAAGCTTTCTTT,few,TRBD1,TRBV2,TRBJ1-1